One sample yielded the 9 T cell receptor beta chains listed below, sequenced in a study of long-term antiretroviral therapy in people with HIV. Sequencing relied on immunoSEQ assay v3.0, run at survey level. The assay was immunoSEQ multiplex PCR, and TCRdb's table has in-frame clones only and misses some. The sample has roughly 8,500 clones; more than 65% are singletons. The material sequenced was unsorted PBMCs, taken about 2.5 years before starting antiretroviral therapy. The receptors shown here come from a man between 35 and 55 years old with HIV.

This clone ranks as medium-sized. The junction does not match germline at one end; this may be a read error. This sequence joins TRBV6-5 and TRBJ2-7; possible D gene TRBD1, 6 bases. The CDR3 has 13 residues. Germline-derived CDR1 and CDR2 are MNHEY and SVGAGI. In DNA, the CDR3 is TGTGCTAGCACGACAGGCAGCTCCTACGAGCAGTACTTC. It is translated as CASTTGSSYEQYF.

The chain combines TRBV5-1 with TRBJ1-3; TRBD1 might be the D (6 bases). V shed 7 bases and J shed 4 bases, with 12 bases lying between them. The germline V gene has CDR1 SGHRS and CDR2 YFSETQ. This CDR3 region has 13 residues. CDR3 in amino acids: CASSGTPGNTIYF. The CDR3 DNA sequence: TGCGCCAGCTCCGGGACACCGGGAAACACCATATATTTT.

Concerning this clone: Compared with germline, one end of the junction differs, possibly owing to a read error. V gene TRBV6-1 combines with J gene TRBJ2-7; perhaps TRBD1 as D (6 bases). The CDR3 runs to 14 residues. The germline V gene encodes CDR1 MNHNS and CDR2 SASEGT. CDR3 amino acids: CASNEGQQNYEQYF. The CDR3 nucleotides are TGTGCCAGCAATGAAGGACAGCAAAACTACGAGCAGTACTTC.

This clone turned up a few times. The chain is built from TRBV30 and TRBJ1-6; possible D gene TRBD1, 5 bases. The V and J ends lost 4 bases and 1 base respectively, with 5 bases between them. Germline V gives CDR1 GTSNPN, CDR2 SVGIG (reference sequence). The CDR3 runs to 13 residues. The CDR3 reads CAWTGSYNSPLHF. CDR3 DNA: TGTGCCTGGACAGGGTCCTATAATTCACCCCTCCACTTT.

The chain employs TRBV9 and TRBJ2-1; 9 bases fit TRBD2. Germline lookup yields CDR1 SGDLS and CDR2 YYNGEE. The CDR3 consists of 14 residues. Unmatched junction bases numbered 3, after V lost 0 bases and J lost 8 bases. The CDR3 is CASSVVSGGHEQFF. CDR3 coding DNA: TGTGCCAGCAGCGTAGTTAGCGGGGGCCATGAGCAGTTCTTC.

The chain is built from TRBV4-3 and TRBJ2-7, with 7 bases aligning to TRBD1. There are 16 residues in the CDR3. The ends lost 0 bases at V and 0 bases at J; junction bases unmatched: 5. Looked up from germline, CDR1 is LGHNA and CDR2 is YSLEER. CDR3 coding DNA: TGCGCCAGCAGCCAAGAAGAGACAGGGAGCTCCTACGAGCAGTACTTC. Translating it yields CASSQEETGSSYEQYF.

The chain couples TRBV4-3 to TRBJ2-3; D is ambiguous. V gave up 0 bases and J gave up 2 bases, with 6 bases separating them. The CDR3 is made up of 14 amino acids. The germline V gene encodes CDR1 LGHNA and CDR2 YSLEER. For the CDR3, the DNA is TGCGCCAGCAGCCAAGATCAATCCACAGATACGCAGTATTTT. This encodes CASSQDQSTDTQYF.

The chain is built from TRBV30 and TRBJ1-2, with 8 bases matching TRBD1. The CDR3 totals 13 residues. The germline V gene encodes CDR1 GTSNPN and CDR2 SVGIG (reference sequence). J lost 0 bases, V lost 7 bases, and 4 bases had no gene match. CDR3 sequence reads: CAFPGGSNYGYTF. CDR3 nucleotides: TGTGCCTTTCCAGGGGGCTCTAACTATGGCTACACCTTC.

CDR3 DNA sequence: TGCGCCAGCAGCCGAGACGGGAACACCATATATTTT. Translated: CASSRDGNTIYF. The chain recombines TRBV5-1 with TRBJ1-3; D gene ambiguous. V lost 4 bases and J 7 bases, leaving 9 bases between the germline ends. The CDR3 is 12 residues long. Germline CDR1 reads SGHRS; CDR2 reads YFSETQ.